Listed here are 12 T cell receptor beta chains from one sample, sequenced in a study of CD8 T cells in ankylosing spondylitis (dated by TCRdb to 2015 to 2018). The paper's findings and limits, for the study overall: A TCR beta motif of eight highly homologous amino acid variants appeared characteristic of blood from ankylosing spondylitis patients.

These receptors' antigens are unknown. Library construction relied on 5' RACE. Sequencing used an Illumina HiSeq 2500. In-frame beta chains were kept once TCRdb had trimmed the public reads at Q25 with fastp and called clones with MiXCR. Merged by CDR3 protein, the rows form single entries marked with the most common genes and DNA. The table for this sample lists approximately 550,000 distinct CDR3 sequences; over 9.5% of them were counted only once. The ten largest clonotypes hold 6.5% to 7% of the sample. The sample taken for sequencing was blood, either unsorted or a sorted T cell fraction (not recorded which). The source is a male donor with ankylosing spondylitis.

This clonotype was counted only a few times. The genes are TRBV12-3 or TRBV12-4 and TRBJ2-3; TRBD2 agrees at 11 bases. J lost 6 bases, V lost 7 bases, and 18 bases had no gene match. The CDR3 consists of 18 residues. The CDR3 spells CASILASRLAGNADTQYF. The CDR3 bases are TGTGCCAGCATCTTGGCCAGCCGACTAGCGGGAAATGCTGATACGCAGTATTTT.

The CDR3 nucleotides read TGCAGTGCAGCCGACAGGGCGCATGGAAACACCATATATTTT. Translated, it gives CSAADRAHGNTIYF. This sequence joins TRBV20-1 and TRBJ1-3, with 7 positions matching TRBD1. Germline lookup yields CDR1 DFQATT and CDR2 SNEGSKA (reference sequence). Trimming removed 6 bases from V and 3 bases from J; junction bases left unmatched: 8. CDR3 length: 14 amino acids.

This clonotype was found many times. The chain recombines TRBV6-5 with TRBJ1-6, with 7 bases that match TRBD1. Germline trimming cut 2 bases from V and 10 bases from J; bases unmatched to any gene: 8. Germline CDR1 MNHEY, CDR2 SVGAGI. The CDR3 is 15 residues long. The CDR3 DNA reads TGTGCCAGCAGTTACACCTACAGGGGAGAGTCACCCCTCCACTTT. Translation: CASSYTYRGESPLHF.

The rearrangement links TRBV28 to TRBJ2-7; possible D gene TRBD1, 6 bases. Per the germline V gene, CDR1 is MDHEN and CDR2 is SYDVKM. V was cut by 5 bases and J by 2 bases, with 16 bases left in between. CDR3 length equals 15 residues. The CDR3 nucleotides are TGTGCCAGCAGTCCTTCGGACGGACAGCCCTACGAGCAGTACGTC. This sequence encodes CASSPSDGQPYEQYV.

At least ten counts were recorded for this clonotype. In nucleotides, the CDR3 is TGTGCCAGCAGTCTAAGGGGTAGGGAAGATGAAGCTTTCTTT. The encoded protein is CASSLRGREDEAFF. This chain connects TRBV7-9 to TRBJ1-1, with D perhaps TRBD1 (5 bases). Germline assignment: CDR1 SEHNR and CDR2 FQNEAQ (reference sequence). The CDR3 is made up of 14 amino acids. The V end lost 6 bases, the J end lost 7 bases, and 18 bases lay between the germline ends.

This clonotype showed up just once. A much larger clone is a single base away; this may be a read error. Here the CDR3 omits its conserved ending phenylalanine or tryptophan, so a read error is the likely source. This rearrangement joins TRBV29-1 to TRBJ2-1, with TRBD2 matching over 10 bases. The germline V gene encodes CDR1 SQVTM and CDR2 ANQGSEA. The CDR3 is 14 amino acids. Losses at the gene ends were 7 bases for V and 3 bases for J; bases not matched to a gene: 6. The CDR3 DNA is TGCAGCGATAGACTAGCGGGCGGCTACAATGAGCAGTTCCTC. Protein sequence: CSDRLAGGYNEQFL.

The chain recombines TRBV7-9 with TRBJ1-4; D perhaps matches TRBD1 (6 bases). The CDR3 is made up of 16 amino acids. V lost 5 bases, J lost 14 bases, and 27 bases lay in between. Germline CDR1 reads SEHNR; CDR2 reads FQNEAQ (reference sequence). CDR3 nucleotide sequence: TGTGCCAGCAGCCCCAAGGCGGAGTTGGGGGCGTCAAGGCTGTTTTTT. Residues: CASSPKAELGASRLFF. The full variable domain, with the rest looked up from reference TRBV7-9 and TRBJ1-4, is DTGVSQNPRHKITKRGQNVTFRCDPISEHNRLYWYRQTLGQGPEFLTYFQNEAQLEKSRLLSDRFSAERPKGSFSTLEIQRTEQGDSAMYLCASSPKAELGASRLFFGSGTQLSVL.

This clonotype was found many times. The gene calls are TRBV6-1 and TRBJ1-5; tentative D call: TRBD1 (5 bases). The CDR3 covers 15 residues. CDR1 is MNHNS, CDR2 SASEGT, per germline. The V and J ends lost 6 bases and 0 bases respectively, with 12 bases between them. The CDR3 protein is CASRPPGPSNQPQHF. The CDR3 DNA reads as TGTGCCAGCAGGCCACCAGGGCCTAGCAATCAGCCCCAGCATTTT.

The sample holds many counts of this clonotype. The rearrangement uses TRBV10-3 and TRBJ2-3; possibly TRBD1 for D (5 bases). Germline assignment: CDR1 ENHRY and CDR2 SYGVKD. The CDR3 totals 14 residues. V gave up 8 bases and J gave up 4 bases, with 16 bases separating them. The CDR3 DNA follows: TGTGCCATCGGATGGCAGGGTGACGCAGATACGCAGTATTTT. Amino acids: CAIGWQGDADTQYF.

The chain carries TRBV2 and TRBJ1-6, with 8 bases matching TRBD1. The CDR3 loop spans 14 amino acids. Germline CDR1 and CDR2: SNHLY and FYNNEI. Unmatched junction bases numbered 4, after V lost 3 bases and J lost 9 bases. Here the CDR3 DNA reads TGTGCCAGCAGTGAGGGGACAGGCCGTTCACCCCTCCACTTT. Its translation is CASSEGTGRSPLHF.

The chain couples TRBV11-2 to TRBJ2-7, with 11 bases lining up with TRBD1. This CDR3 has 15 amino acids. Germline CDR1 SGHAT, CDR2 FQNNGV. Trimming took 7 bases from V and 3 from J; bases not matched to a gene: 8. The CDR3 region has the DNA TGTGCCAGCACCTCGCGGGACAGGGGGATCTACGAGCAGTACTTC. The encoded protein is CASTSRDRGIYEQYF.

This clonotype was seen a few times. V and J are TRBV27 and TRBJ2-3, with D possibly matching TRBD1 (6 bases). The CDR3 runs 13 residues. Trimming shortened V by 11 bases and J by 2 bases, and 14 bases separated the two germline ends. The germline V gene has CDR1 MNHEY and CDR2 SMNVEV (reference sequence). The CDR3 DNA reads TGTGCCTCCAACAGGGACCCCACAGATACGCAGTATTTT. Protein sequence: CASNRDPTDTQYF.